This T cell receptor beta chain was captured by sequencing in a study of beta chain features in type 1 diabetes. All of the isolated RNA was reverse transcribed, so expressed TCRB transcripts were sequenced. Produced via immunoSEQ multiplex PCR; TCRdb's table is partial and in-frame only. The sample records hundreds of thousands of clones, 10% to 15% being singletons. CDR3 length equals 14 residues. CDR1 and CDR2 (germline): MNHEY, SMNVEV (reference sequence). V gave up 6 bases and J gave up 5 bases, with 11 bases separating them. The chain has TRBV27 and TRBJ1-6; D unclear. Sequenced: naive CD4+ T cells from blood. The sequence was collected from a man aged 18-30 years in good health. The CDR3 DNA follows: TGTGCCAGCAGGCCGGGGAGAAATAATTCACCCCTCCACTTT. It yields the protein CASRPGRNNSPLHF.